Each of the 32 T cell receptor beta chains below was sequenced from the same sample in a study of blood T cell repertoires in COVID-19. The method was immunoSEQ multiplex PCR; TCRdb's version includes in-frame clones alone and lacks a portion of them. Found here are around 130,000 clones, around 86% of them singletons; the top ten hold approximately 16%. Sequenced material: peripheral blood. The receptors stem from a woman aged 50 to 65 who had recovered from COVID-19.

V usage is TRBV4-2 and J usage is TRBJ2-1; 12 positions match TRBD2. V was clipped by 1 base and J by 5 bases; unmatched bases: 3. This CDR3 is built from 16 residues. CDR1 and CDR2 from the germline V gene are LGHNA and YNFKEQ. CDR3 residues: CASSQASGGADNEQFF. CDR3 nucleotides: TGTGCCAGCAGCCAAGCTAGCGGGGGGGCAGACAATGAGCAGTTCTTC.

The chain couples TRBV4-1 to TRBJ2-7; 8 bases agree with TRBD1. Trimming removed 4 bases from V and 6 bases from J; junction bases left unmatched: 8. Germline CDR1 MGHRA, CDR2 YSYEKL. The CDR3 is made up of 14 amino acids. The CDR3 sequence: CASSPPTDRGEQYF. The CDR3 region has the DNA TGCGCCAGCAGCCCGCCAACCGACAGGGGCGAGCAGTACTTC.

This clone was counted only a few times. The gene calls are TRBV6-5 and TRBJ1-2; perhaps TRBD1 as D (6 bases). The germline CDR1 and CDR2 sequences are MNHEY and SVGAGI. V was shortened by 0 bases and J by 2 bases, with 10 bases between the two germline ends. The CDR3 covers 15 residues. CDR3 protein: CASSYSPTGNYGYTF. Written as DNA, the CDR3 is TGTGCCAGCAGTTACTCCCCGACAGGCAACTATGGCTACACCTTC.

This chain links TRBV5-4 with TRBJ2-2; 8 bases are a match to TRBD2. Germline CDR1 SGHNT, CDR2 YYREEE (reference sequence). V lost 4 bases to trimming and J lost 7 bases; unmatched junction nucleotides: 12. This CDR3 has 16 residues. The CDR3 reads CASSPQSGSYGGELFF. The CDR3 bases are TGTGCCAGCAGCCCCCAAAGCGGGAGTTATGGCGGGGAGCTGTTTTTT.

The chain combines TRBV19 with TRBJ1-1, with a tentative D call TRBD1 (6 bases). Trimming took off 6 bases at V and 2 bases at J, with 13 bases between the two ends. This CDR3 comprises 14 residues. CDR1 and CDR2 from the germline V gene are LNHDA and SQIVND (reference sequence). The CDR3: CASREDRLNTEAFF. The DNA for the CDR3 is TGTGCCAGTAGAGAAGACAGGCTTAACACTGAAGCTTTCTTT.

The chain is built from TRBV21-1 and TRBJ2-3; TRBD1, the table's D call, was not compared with the DNA. TRBV21-1 is recorded as a pseudogene. The CDR3 spans 15 residues. The CDR3 region is CASSKYRGRTDTQYF. The CDR3 coding sequence is TGTGCCAGCAGCAAGTACAGGGGGCGCACAGATACGCAGTATTTT.

This clone was detected once. The V gene is TRBV2, the J gene TRBJ2-3; TRBD2 aligns across 11 bases. This CDR3 contains 14 residues. The V gene's germline CDR1 is SNHLY and CDR2 FYNNEI. V was clipped by 4 bases and J by 7 bases; unmatched bases: 4. As DNA, the CDR3 is TGTGCCAGCAGTGGGCTAGCGGGAGGAAATACGCAGTATTTT. It translates to CASSGLAGGNTQYF. Supplemented by reference TRBV2 and TRBJ2-3, the full variable domain reads EPEVTQTPSHQVTQMGQEVILRCVPISNHLYFYWYRQILGQKVEFLVSFYNNEISEKSEIFDDQFSVERPDGSNFTLKIRSTKLEDSAMYFCASSGLAGGNTQYFGPGTRLTVL.

The chain joins TRBV12-5 to TRBJ1-2, with D unresolved. The CDR3 length is 15 residues. Germline V gives CDR1 LGHNT, CDR2 FRNRAP. V was cut by 0 bases and J by 8 bases, with 16 bases left in between. Here the CDR3 reads CASGLVSGYIEGYTF. CDR3 bases: TGTGCTAGTGGTTTGGTATCGGGGTACATTGAAGGCTACACCTTC.

This clone showed up just once. V and J are TRBV7-7 and TRBJ2-2, with TRBD2 identical over 8 bases. Germline trimming cut 0 bases from V and 5 bases from J; bases unmatched to any gene: 8. This CDR3 has 17 residues. CDR1 is SSHAT, CDR2 FNYEAQ, per germline (reference sequence). This CDR3 reads CASSLAVAGGGTGELFF. The CDR3 DNA reads as TGTGCCAGCAGCTTAGCGGTTGCGGGAGGTGGTACCGGGGAGCTGTTTTTT.

The chain carries TRBV2 and TRBJ1-4; TRBD1 agrees at 7 bases. Per germline, CDR1 SNHLY and CDR2 FYNNEI. V lost 4 bases, J lost 3 bases, and 8 bases stayed unmatched. The CDR3 runs to 16 residues. CDR3 region: CASSASTGAANEKLFF. The CDR3 coding sequence is TGTGCCAGCAGTGCCTCCACAGGGGCGGCTAATGAAAAACTGTTTTTT. Full variable domain (outside the CDR3, taken from reference TRBV2 and TRBJ1-4): EPEVTQTPSHQVTQMGQEVILRCVPISNHLYFYWYRQILGQKVEFLVSFYNNEISEKSEIFDDQFSVERPDGSNFTLKIRSTKLEDSAMYFCASSASTGAANEKLFFGSGTQLSVL.

The chain joins TRBV15 to TRBJ1-5; D might be TRBD1 (6 bases). The V end lost 3 bases, the J end lost 3 bases, and 15 bases lay between the germline ends. The germline CDR1 and CDR2 sequences are LNHNV and YYDKDF (reference sequence). There are 16 residues in the CDR3. CDR3 in amino acids: CATSRGAPADNQPQHF. In DNA, the CDR3 is TGTGCCACCAGCAGGGGGGCCCCGGCGGACAATCAGCCCCAGCATTTT. Variable domain in full (rest from reference TRBV15 and TRBJ1-5): DAMVIQNPRYQVTQFGKPVTLSCSQTLNHNVMYWYQQKSSQAPKLLFHYYDKDFNNEADTPDNFQSRRPNTSFCFLDIRSPGLGDTAMYLCATSRGAPADNQPQHFGDGTRLSIL.

V and J are TRBV5-5 and TRBJ2-7; D remains unclear. V was cut by 2 bases and J by 4 bases, with 4 bases left in between. Germline CDR1 is SGHKS and CDR2 is YYEKEE (reference sequence). The CDR3 covers 11 residues. CDR3 loop: CASSFLYEQYF. CDR3 sequence (DNA): TGTGCCAGCAGCTTCCTTTACGAGCAGTACTTC.

This rearrangement joins TRBV19 to TRBJ1-2; the D is unclear. The CDR3 extends over 13 amino acids. The germline V and J ends were trimmed by 3 bases and 2 bases, with 7 bases remaining between them. Germline V gene lookup returns CDR1 LNHDA and CDR2 SQIVND (reference sequence). CDR3 nucleotide sequence: TGTGCCAGTAGTATTGGGGAGAACTATGGCTACACCTTC. Amino acids: CASSIGENYGYTF. The full variable domain, in which reference TRBV19 and TRBJ1-2 provide the parts outside the CDR3, is DGGITQSPKYLFRKEGQNVTLSCEQNLNHDAMYWYRQDPGQGLRLIYYSQIVNDFQKGDIAEGYSVSREKKESFPLTVTSAQKNPTAFYLCASSIGENYGYTFGSGTRLTVV.

The V gene is TRBV9, the J gene TRBJ1-2; 7 bases fit TRBD1. The CDR3 totals 13 residues. CDR1 SGDLS and CDR2 YYNGEE come from the germline V gene. J was trimmed by 2 bases and V by 3 bases; bases with no gene match: 1. The DNA for the CDR3 is TGTGCCAGCAGCGCCAGGGGGAACTATGGCTACACCTTC. It codes for CASSARGNYGYTF.

Only a few counts were recorded for this clone. The chain has TRBV5-1 and TRBJ2-2, with 10 bases matching TRBD2. This CDR3 is 17 amino acids long. V was clipped by 2 bases and J by 4 bases; unmatched bases: 8. Germline CDR1 SGHRS, CDR2 YFSETQ. CDR3 amino acids: CASSFGASGSLTGELFF. For the CDR3, the DNA is TGCGCCAGCAGCTTTGGTGCTAGCGGGAGCCTCACCGGGGAGCTGTTTTTT. Filled out from reference TRBV5-1 and TRBJ2-2, the complete variable domain reads KAGVTQTPRYLIKTRGQQVTLSCSPISGHRSVSWYQQTPGQGLQFLFEYFSETQRNKGNFPGRFSGRQFSNSRSEMNVSTLELGDSALYLCASSFGASGSLTGELFFGEGSRLTVL.

The chain combines TRBV6-2 or TRBV6-3 with TRBJ2-2; D might be TRBD2 (6 bases). The CDR3 extends over 19 amino acids. V was shortened by 1 base and J by 6 bases, with 24 bases between the two germline ends. Germline V gene lookup returns CDR1 MNHEY and CDR2 SVGEGT. CDR3 sequence reads: CASSYYPRERVTRAGELFF. Here the CDR3 DNA reads TGTGCCAGCAGTTACTACCCCAGGGAGCGAGTGACTAGGGCCGGGGAGCTGTTTTTT.

Only a few counts were recorded for this clone. V and J are TRBV24-1 and TRBJ1-5, with 9 positions matching TRBD1. V was pared by 2 bases and J by 7 bases, with 5 bases of the junction left unmatched. The CDR3 is made up of 15 amino acids. The germline CDR1 and CDR2 sequences are KGHDR and SFDVKD. This CDR3 reads CATSDSGQGHQPQHF. As DNA, the CDR3 is TGTGCCACCAGTGATTCGGGACAGGGTCACCAGCCCCAGCATTTT.

The chain is built from TRBV5-1 and TRBJ1-2; D uncertain. CDR1 and CDR2 from the germline V gene are SGHRS and YFSETQ. This CDR3 has 12 residues. V was shortened by 4 bases and J by 8 bases, with 12 bases between the two germline ends. CDR3 bases: TGCGCCAGCAGCCCGGCCCTCGGGGGCTACACCTTC. Protein sequence: CASSPALGGYTF.

The gene calls are TRBV6-5 and TRBJ2-2, with TRBD2 identical over 8 bases. The CDR3 totals 15 residues. V trimming: 2 bases; J trimming: 6 bases; junction bases outside the gene matches: 5. Germline V gives CDR1 MNHEY, CDR2 SVGAGI. The CDR3 loop is CASSYPGGRSGELFF. In nucleotides, the CDR3 is TGTGCCAGCAGTTACCCGGGGGGGCGATCCGGGGAGCTGTTTTTT.

The rearrangement links TRBV6-5 to TRBJ1-1; D is uncertain. There are 14 residues in the CDR3. Trimming took off 2 bases at V and 1 base at J, with 8 bases between the two ends. Looked up from germline, CDR1 is MNHEY and CDR2 is SVGAGI. The CDR3 nucleotides read TGTGCCAGCAGTTACGGGCCGTCGAACACTGAAGCTTTCTTT. As protein: CASSYGPSNTEAFF.

The V gene is TRBV5-6, the J gene TRBJ2-7; possible D gene TRBD1, 5 bases. The V and J ends lost 4 bases and 5 bases respectively, with 7 bases between them. The CDR3 covers 11 residues. Germline-derived CDR1 and CDR2 are SGHDT and YYEEEE. The CDR3 is CASSQGDEQYF. DNA of the CDR3: TGTGCCAGCAGCCAGGGTGACGAGCAGTACTTC.

The rearrangement links TRBV10-2 to TRBJ1-1, with TRBD1 matching 8 bases. CDR1 and CDR2 (germline): WSHSY, SAAADI. The V gene end was trimmed by 7 bases and the J gene end by 0 bases; junction bases not matched to a gene: 10. This CDR3 spans 16 amino acids. DNA for the CDR3: TGCGCCAGCAAGGGCAGGGGGCTAGCTCTGAACACTGAAGCTTTCTTT. It is translated as CASKGRGLALNTEAFF.

This sequence joins TRBV7-2 and TRBJ2-1, with 8 bases fitting TRBD2. Germline loops: CDR1 SGHTA, CDR2 FQGNSA. With V trimmed by 1 base and J by 3 bases, 2 bases remained unmatched. This CDR3 comprises 15 residues. The CDR3 sequence: CASSLEAGGYNEQFF. CDR3 nucleotides: TGTGCCAGCAGCTTAGAGGCGGGAGGCTACAATGAGCAGTTCTTC.

This chain uses TRBV27 with TRBJ2-7; D may be TRBD1 (5 bases). This CDR3 region has 14 residues. The V end was cut by 6 bases, the J end by 0 bases, with 12 bases between. Germline-derived CDR1 and CDR2 are MNHEY and SMNVEV (reference sequence). The CDR3 here is CASRRTDSSYEQYF. The CDR3 coding sequence is TGTGCCAGCAGAAGAACCGACAGCTCCTACGAGCAGTACTTC.

The sample holds one count of this clone. This chain connects TRBV5-4 to TRBJ1-3; D remains unclear. V shed 3 bases and J shed 8 bases, with 12 bases lying between them. CDR3 length: 13 residues. Germline CDR1 SGHNT, CDR2 YYREEE (reference sequence). The CDR3 region is CASSSRTGDTIYF. Here the CDR3 DNA reads TGTGCCAGCAGCTCGCGGACGGGAGACACCATATATTTT.

The gene calls are TRBV6-1 and TRBJ1-5; D gene ambiguous. Per germline, CDR1 MNHNS and CDR2 SASEGT. With 1 base removed from V and 9 bases from J, the gap between germline ends came to 10 bases. The CDR3 spans 13 residues. This CDR3 reads CASSEDVNRPQHF. Here the CDR3 DNA reads TGTGCCAGCAGTGAAGACGTCAATAGGCCCCAGCATTTT.

CDR3 amino acids: CASSVGNRDYNEQFF. CDR3 DNA sequence: TGTGCCAGCAGCGTGGGCAACAGGGATTACAATGAGCAGTTCTTC. This chain joins TRBV9 and TRBJ2-1, with D tentatively TRBD1 (6 bases). Per germline, CDR1 SGDLS and CDR2 YYNGEE. The CDR3 covers 15 residues. V lost 2 bases, J lost 4 bases, and 13 bases lay in between.

This rearrangement joins TRBV6-5 to TRBJ1-1, with D perhaps TRBD1 (6 bases). The CDR3 runs 15 residues. V lost 7 bases, J lost 7 bases, and 22 bases lay in between. Germline-derived CDR1 and CDR2 are MNHEY and SVGAGI. CDR3 coding DNA: TGTGCCAGCATCCCCCGGCGGGGGTTGGACAGTGAAGCTTTCTTT. It translates to CASIPRRGLDSEAFF.

This sequence joins TRBV6-5 and TRBJ2-4; 10 positions match TRBD2. The germline CDR1 and CDR2 sequences are MNHEY and SVGAGI. The CDR3 loop spans 15 amino acids. The J segment lost 9 bases and the V segment lost 6 bases, leaving 11 bases of the junction unmatched. This CDR3 is CASSASRSGGGIQYF. The CDR3 coding sequence is TGTGCCAGCAGCGCCTCGCGAAGCGGGGGGGGCATTCAGTACTTC.

The chain has TRBV7-8 and TRBJ2-7, with 8 bases lining up with TRBD2. This CDR3 region has 14 residues. V lost 5 bases, J lost 2 bases, and 5 bases stayed unmatched. The germline CDR1 and CDR2 sequences are SGHVS and FQNEAQ. As DNA, the CDR3 is TGTGCCAGCAGCCAAAGCGGGAGCACCTACGAGCAGTACTTC. Protein: CASSQSGSTYEQYF.

V is TRBV9 and J is TRBJ2-7; TRBD1 aligns across 7 bases. Per the germline V gene, CDR1 is SGDLS and CDR2 is YYNGEE. This CDR3 contains 13 residues. V lost 4 bases and J lost 4; bases outside the gene matches: 5. The CDR3 loop reads CASSSRQGYEQYF. CDR3 DNA sequence: TGTGCCAGCAGCTCTCGACAGGGATACGAGCAGTACTTC.

J is TRBJ2-1 and V is TRBV19; tentative D call: TRBD2 (5 bases). There are 14 residues in the CDR3. Trimming removed 3 bases at V and 5 bases at J, with 11 bases between. The germline V gene encodes CDR1 LNHDA and CDR2 SQIVND (reference sequence). CDR3 residues: CASSMRASDNEQFF. CDR3 nucleotide sequence: TGTGCCAGTAGTATGAGGGCCAGCGACAATGAGCAGTTCTTC.